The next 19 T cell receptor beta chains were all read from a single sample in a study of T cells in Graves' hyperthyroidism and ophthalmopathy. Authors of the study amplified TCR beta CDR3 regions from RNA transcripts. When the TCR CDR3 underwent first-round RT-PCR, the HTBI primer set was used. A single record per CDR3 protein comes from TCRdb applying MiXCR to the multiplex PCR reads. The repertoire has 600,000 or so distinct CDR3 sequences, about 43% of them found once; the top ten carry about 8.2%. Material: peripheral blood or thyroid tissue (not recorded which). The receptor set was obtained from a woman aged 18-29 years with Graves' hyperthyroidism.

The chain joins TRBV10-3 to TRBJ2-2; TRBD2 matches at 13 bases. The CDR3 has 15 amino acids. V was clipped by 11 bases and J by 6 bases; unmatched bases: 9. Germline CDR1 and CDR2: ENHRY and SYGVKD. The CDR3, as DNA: TGTGCCGCCGGACTAGCGGGAGCGAGCTCCGGGGAGCTGTTTTTT. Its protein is CAAGLAGASSGELFF.

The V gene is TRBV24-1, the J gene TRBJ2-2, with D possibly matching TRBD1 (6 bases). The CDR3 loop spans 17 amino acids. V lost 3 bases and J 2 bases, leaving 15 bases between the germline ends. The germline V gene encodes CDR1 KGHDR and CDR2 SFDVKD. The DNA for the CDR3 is TGTGCCACCAGTGATGTGGAGGTGGACAGTAACACCGGGGAGCTGTTTTTT. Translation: CATSDVEVDSNTGELFF.

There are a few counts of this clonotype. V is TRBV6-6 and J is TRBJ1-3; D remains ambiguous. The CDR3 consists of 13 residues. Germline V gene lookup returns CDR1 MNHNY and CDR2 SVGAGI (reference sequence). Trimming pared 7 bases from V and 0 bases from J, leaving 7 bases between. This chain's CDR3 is CASTLDSGNTIYF. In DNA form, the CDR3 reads TGTGCCAGCACCTTAGACTCTGGAAACACCATATATTTT.

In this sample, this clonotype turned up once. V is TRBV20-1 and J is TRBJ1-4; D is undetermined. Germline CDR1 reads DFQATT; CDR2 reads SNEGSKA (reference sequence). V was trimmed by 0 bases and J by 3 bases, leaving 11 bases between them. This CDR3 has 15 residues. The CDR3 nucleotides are TGCAGTGCTAGAGATCTAGGGAGATCTAATGAAAAACTGTTTTTT. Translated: CSARDLGRSNEKLFF.

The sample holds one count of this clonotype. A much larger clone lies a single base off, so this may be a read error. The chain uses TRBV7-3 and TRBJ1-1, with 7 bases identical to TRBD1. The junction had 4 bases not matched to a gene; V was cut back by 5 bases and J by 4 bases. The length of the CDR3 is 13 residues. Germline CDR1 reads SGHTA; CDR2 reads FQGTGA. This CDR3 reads CASSPGQFTEAFF. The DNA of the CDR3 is TGTGCCAGCAGCCCGGGACAGTTCACTGAAGCTTTCTTT.

This CDR3 reads CSARLSGGPSQTQYF. Written as DNA, the CDR3 is TGCAGTGCTAGGTTGTCGGGAGGGCCCTCGCAGACCCAGTACTTC. The rearrangement joins TRBV20-1 to TRBJ2-5; the match to TRBD2 covers 8 bases. CDR1 DFQATT and CDR2 SNEGSKA come from the germline V gene (reference sequence). CDR3 size: 15 residues. The trim removed 3 bases at V and 6 bases at J, leaving 12 bases unmatched.

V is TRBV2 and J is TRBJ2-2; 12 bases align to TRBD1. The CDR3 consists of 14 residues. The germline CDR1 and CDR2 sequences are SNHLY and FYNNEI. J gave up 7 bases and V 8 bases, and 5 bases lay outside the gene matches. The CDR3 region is CASGGQGAVGELFF. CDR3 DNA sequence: TGTGCCAGCGGGGGACAGGGGGCGGTCGGGGAGCTGTTTTTT.

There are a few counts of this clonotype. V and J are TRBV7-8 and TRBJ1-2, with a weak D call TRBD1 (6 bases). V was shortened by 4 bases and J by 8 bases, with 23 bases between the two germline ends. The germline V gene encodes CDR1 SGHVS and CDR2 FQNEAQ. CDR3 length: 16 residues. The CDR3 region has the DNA TGTGCCAGCAGCTCGAAGATGGCAGGGGACATCGAGGGCTACACCTTC. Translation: CASSSKMAGDIEGYTF. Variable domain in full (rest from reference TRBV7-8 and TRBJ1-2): GAGVSQSPRYKVAKRGQDVALRCDPISGHVSLFWYQQALGQGPEFLTYFQNEAQLDKSGLPSDRFFAERPEGSVSTLKIQRTQQEDSAVYLCASSSKMAGDIEGYTFGSGTRLTVV.

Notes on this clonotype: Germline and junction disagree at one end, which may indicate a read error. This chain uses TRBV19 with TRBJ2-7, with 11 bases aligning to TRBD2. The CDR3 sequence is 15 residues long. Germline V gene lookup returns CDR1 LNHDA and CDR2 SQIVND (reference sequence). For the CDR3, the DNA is TGTACCAGTAGCCCGGGACTAGCGGTAACCTACGAGCAGTACTTC. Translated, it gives CTSSPGLAVTYEQYF.

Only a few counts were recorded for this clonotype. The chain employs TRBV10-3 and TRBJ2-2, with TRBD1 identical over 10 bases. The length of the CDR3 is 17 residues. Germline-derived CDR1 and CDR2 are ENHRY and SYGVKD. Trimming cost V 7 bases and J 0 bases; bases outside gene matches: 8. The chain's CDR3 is CAINTKTGGANTGELFF. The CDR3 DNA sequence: TGTGCCATCAATACCAAGACAGGGGGCGCGAACACCGGGGAGCTGTTTTTT.

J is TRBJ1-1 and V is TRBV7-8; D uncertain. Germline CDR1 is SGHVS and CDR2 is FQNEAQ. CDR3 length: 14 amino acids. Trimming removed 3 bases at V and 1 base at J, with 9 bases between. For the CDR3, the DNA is TGTGCCAGCAGCTTTGGTCAAACGAACACTGAAGCTTTCTTT. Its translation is CASSFGQTNTEAFF.

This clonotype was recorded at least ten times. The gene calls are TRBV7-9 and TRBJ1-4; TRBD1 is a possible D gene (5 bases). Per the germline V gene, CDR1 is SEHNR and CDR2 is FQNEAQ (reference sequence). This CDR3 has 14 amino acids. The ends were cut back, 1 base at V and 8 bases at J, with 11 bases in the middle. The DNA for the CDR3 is TGTGCCAGCAGCTTAGTAGGGGCAGGGGAAAAACTGTTTTTT. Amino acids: CASSLVGAGEKLFF.

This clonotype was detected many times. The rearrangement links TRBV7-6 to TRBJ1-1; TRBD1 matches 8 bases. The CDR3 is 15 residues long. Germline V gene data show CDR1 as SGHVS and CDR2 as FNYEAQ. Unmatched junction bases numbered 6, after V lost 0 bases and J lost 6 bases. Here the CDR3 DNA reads TGTGCCAGCAGCTTAGCTGGGACAGGCAGGCCTGAAGCTTTCTTT. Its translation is CASSLAGTGRPEAFF.

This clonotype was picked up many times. CDR3 in DNA: TGCAGTGCTAGGACAGATTGGGGCAAAGAGACCCAGTACTTC. This codes for CSARTDWGKETQYF. J is TRBJ2-5 and V is TRBV20-1, with D tentatively TRBD1 (5 bases). The CDR3 consists of 14 residues. Trimming left V 3 bases short and J 3 bases short, with 14 bases between. Germline CDR1 DFQATT, CDR2 SNEGSKA (reference sequence).

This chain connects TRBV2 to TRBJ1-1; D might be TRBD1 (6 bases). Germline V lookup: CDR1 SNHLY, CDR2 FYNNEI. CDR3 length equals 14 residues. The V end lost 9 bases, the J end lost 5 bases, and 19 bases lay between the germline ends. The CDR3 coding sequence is TGTGCCAGGAGACCTAGGGGGTCGGGAACTGAAGCTTTCTTT. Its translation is CARRPRGSGTEAFF.

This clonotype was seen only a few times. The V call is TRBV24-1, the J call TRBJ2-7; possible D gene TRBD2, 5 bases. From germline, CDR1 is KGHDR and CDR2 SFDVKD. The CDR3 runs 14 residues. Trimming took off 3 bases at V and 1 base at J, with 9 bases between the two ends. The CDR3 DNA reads TGTGCCACCAGTGATCCGGGATCATCCTACGAGCAGTACTTC. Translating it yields CATSDPGSSYEQYF.

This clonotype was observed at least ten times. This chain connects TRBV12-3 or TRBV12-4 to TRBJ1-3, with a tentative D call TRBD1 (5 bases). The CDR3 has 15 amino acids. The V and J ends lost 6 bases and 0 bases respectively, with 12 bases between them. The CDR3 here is CASRIEGTSGNTIYF. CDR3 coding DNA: TGTGCCAGCAGGATTGAGGGGACCTCTGGAAACACCATATATTTT.

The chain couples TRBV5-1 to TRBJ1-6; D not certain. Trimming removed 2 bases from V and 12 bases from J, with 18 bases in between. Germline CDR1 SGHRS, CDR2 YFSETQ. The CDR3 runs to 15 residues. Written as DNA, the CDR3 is TGCGCCAGCAGCTTCCCCCGAGAGACACGCGTACCCCTCCACTTT. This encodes CASSFPRETRVPLHF.

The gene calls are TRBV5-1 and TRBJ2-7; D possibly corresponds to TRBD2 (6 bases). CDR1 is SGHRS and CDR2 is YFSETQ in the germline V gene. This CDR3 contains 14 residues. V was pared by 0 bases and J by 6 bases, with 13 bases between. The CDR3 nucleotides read TGCGCCAGCAGCTTGGGGTACGCGGGGAGCGAGCAGTACTTC. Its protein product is CASSLGYAGSEQYF.